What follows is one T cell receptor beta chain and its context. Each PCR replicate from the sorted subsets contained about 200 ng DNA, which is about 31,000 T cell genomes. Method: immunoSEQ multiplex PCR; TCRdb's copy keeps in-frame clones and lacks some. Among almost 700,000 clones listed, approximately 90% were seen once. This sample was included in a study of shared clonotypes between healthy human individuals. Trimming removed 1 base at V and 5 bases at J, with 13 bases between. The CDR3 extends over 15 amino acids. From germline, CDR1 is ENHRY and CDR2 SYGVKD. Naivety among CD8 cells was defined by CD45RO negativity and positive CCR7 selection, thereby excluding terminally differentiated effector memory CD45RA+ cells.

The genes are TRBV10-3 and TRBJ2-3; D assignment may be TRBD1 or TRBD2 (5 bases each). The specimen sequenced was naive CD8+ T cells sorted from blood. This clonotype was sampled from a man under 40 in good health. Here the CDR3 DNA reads TGTGCCATCAGTGAGTTAATGGGACCAGGAGATACGCAGTATTTT. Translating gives CAISELMGPGDTQYF.